The present T cell receptor beta chain was sequenced within a study of cytomegalovirus exposure and HLA in healthy donors. Study findings and constraints: Using a false discovery rate of 0.05, a later analysis showed that approximately 17,000 TCR beta sequences were associated with HLA alleles.

The V gene lost 0 bases and the J gene lost 10 bases, with 13 bases spanning the gap. CDR1 is MNHEY, CDR2 SVGAGI, per germline. CDR3 size: 14 residues. Primers included in the PCR were 60 Vbeta and 13 Jbeta primers. Study processing details: A later analysis counted approximately 80 million unique TCR beta chains, 9.5 million to 13 million shared. Produced via immunoSEQ multiplex PCR; TCRdb's table is partial and in-frame only. D and trimming were read from the DNA, whereas the V and J calls and clone size are those reported in that table. The sample holds 60,000 to 75,000 clones, approximately 74% seen once. As regards this clone: What it recognizes is unknown.

Sequenced sample: PBMCs. The receptor's source is a woman between 25 and 40 years old in good health and CMV-seropositive. The V gene is TRBV6-5, the J gene TRBJ2-1; the D gene is possibly TRBD2 (6 bases). CDR3 in amino acids: CASSYSLTRREQFF. As DNA, the CDR3 is TGTGCCAGCAGTTACTCCTTGACTAGACGAGAGCAGTTCTTC.